This TCR beta chain was obtained from a study of blood T cell repertoires in COVID-19. As for the study in general: There were acute and convalescent COVID-19 samples, and they came from the United States, Italy and Spain. PBMCs, B-cell-depleted T cells, or T cells were the source of the cDNA or gDNA that made up the material.

Authors' processing steps: The authors estimated nucleated cell counts from reference gene primer amplification. The data were produced by immunoSEQ multiplex PCR, yet TCRdb's version contains in-frame clones alone and is incomplete. The D gene and trimming were derived from the DNA, and the V and J assignments and clone size from that table. This table has around 59,000 clones, 73% appearing once. The material sequenced was peripheral blood. This clonotype was sampled from a woman between 45 and 60 years old with active or convalescent COVID-19.

CDR3 amino acids: CASSESGGYEQYF. The CDR3, as DNA: TGTGCCAGCAGTGAGTCAGGGGGGTACGAGCAGTACTTC. The chain is built from TRBV25-1 and TRBJ2-7, with D possibly being TRBD1 (7 bases). CDR3 length: 13 residues. Germline CDR1 reads MGHDK; CDR2 reads SYGVNS. Trimming took 3 bases from V and 4 from J, leaving 10 bases between them.